One and the same sample provided the 5 T cell receptor beta chains below, sequenced in a study of T cells in Graves' hyperthyroidism and ophthalmopathy (dated by TCRdb to about 2019). The library was built by means of multiplex PCR. Sequencing was carried out with an Illumina HiSeq 2000. The TCR beta CDR3 regions were amplified from RNA transcripts. For the first round of RT-PCR on the TCR CDR3, the HTBI primer set was used together with the Qiagen OneStep RT-PCR kit. TCRdb cleaned the public reads at Q25 with fastp, built clones with MiXCR and kept in-frame beta chains. CDR3 protein duplicates are merged, each entry listing the most common genes and DNA. The sample table contains 200,000 to 250,000 distinct CDR3 sequences; only one count was recorded for about 16% of them. The ten largest clones capture 28% of the sample. The material sequenced was blood. All receptors come from a woman aged 18-35 years with Graves' ophthalmopathy.

This clonotype came up many times. This rearrangement joins TRBV5-1 to TRBJ2-1, with TRBD2 matching over 14 bases. The V gene end was trimmed by 4 bases and the J gene end by 7 bases; junction bases not matched to a gene: 10. This CDR3 region has 17 residues. The germline V gene has CDR1 SGHRS and CDR2 YFSETQ. The CDR3 here is CASSPRTSGGPWNEQFF. The CDR3 DNA sequence: TGCGCCAGCAGCCCACGGACTAGCGGGGGGCCGTGGAATGAGCAGTTCTTC.

This clonotype was counted a few times. The chain uses TRBV6-2 or TRBV6-3 and TRBJ2-6, with 12 bases lining up with TRBD1. Trimming cost V 6 bases and J 1 base; bases outside gene matches: 7. CDR3 length: 18 amino acids. Germline V gives CDR1 MNHEY, CDR2 SVGEGT. The CDR3 region is CASRAVGQGASGANVLTF. The CDR3 region has the DNA TGTGCCAGCAGGGCGGTGGGACAGGGGGCTTCTGGGGCCAACGTCCTGACTTTC.

This clonotype occurred once. A much larger clonotype is one base distant, so this may be a read error. Since no conserved phenylalanine or tryptophan closes the CDR3, a read error is the likely cause. The CDR3 bases are TGTGCCAGCGGGACGGAAAATTCACCCCTCCACCTT. This sequence encodes CASGTENSPLHL. The rearrangement joins TRBV28 to TRBJ1-6; D might be TRBD1 (5 bases). Trimming stripped 8 bases from V and 7 bases from J, with 9 bases between. The CDR3 consists of 12 residues. Germline V gene data show CDR1 as MDHEN and CDR2 as SYDVKM.

The table lists this clonotype with many counts. This chain's CDR3 is CASSQGMDSPLHF. CDR3 nucleotides: TGTGCCAGCAGCCAAGGGATGGATTCACCCCTCCACTTT. This chain connects TRBV3-1 to TRBJ1-6; D unclear. The length of the CDR3 is 13 residues. The V gene's germline CDR1 is LGHDT and CDR2 YNNKEL (reference sequence). Trimming pared 1 base from V and 8 bases from J, leaving 6 bases between.

In this sample, this clonotype turned up many times. J is TRBJ2-7 and V is TRBV7-9; D is possibly TRBD1 (5 bases). Germline CDR1 and CDR2: SEHNR and FQNEAQ (reference sequence). The CDR3 runs to 14 residues. Trimming removed 5 bases from V and 5 bases from J, with 16 bases in between. The CDR3 DNA is TGTGCCAGCAGCAGTAGTCACAGGCCCCACGAGCAGTACTTC. Its protein is CASSSSHRPHEQYF.